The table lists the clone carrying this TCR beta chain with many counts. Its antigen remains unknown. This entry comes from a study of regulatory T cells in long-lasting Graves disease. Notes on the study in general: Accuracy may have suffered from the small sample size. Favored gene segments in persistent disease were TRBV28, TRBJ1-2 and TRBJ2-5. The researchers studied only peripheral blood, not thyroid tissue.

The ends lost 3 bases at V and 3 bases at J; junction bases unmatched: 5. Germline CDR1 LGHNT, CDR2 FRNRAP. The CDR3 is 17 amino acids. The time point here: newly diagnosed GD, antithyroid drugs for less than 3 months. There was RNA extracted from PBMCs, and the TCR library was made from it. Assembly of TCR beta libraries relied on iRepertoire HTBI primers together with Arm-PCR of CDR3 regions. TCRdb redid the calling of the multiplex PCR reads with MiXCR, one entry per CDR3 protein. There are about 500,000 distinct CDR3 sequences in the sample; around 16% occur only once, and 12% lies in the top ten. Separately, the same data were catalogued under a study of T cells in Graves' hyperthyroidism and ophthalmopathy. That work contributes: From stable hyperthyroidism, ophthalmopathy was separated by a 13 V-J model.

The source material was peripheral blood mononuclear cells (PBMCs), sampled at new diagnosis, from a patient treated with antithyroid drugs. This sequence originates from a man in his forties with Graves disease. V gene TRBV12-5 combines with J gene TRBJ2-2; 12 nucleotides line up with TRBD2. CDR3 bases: TGTGCTAGTGGTTTTTGGACTAGCGGGACCTACACCGGGGAGCTGTTTTTT. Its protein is CASGFWTSGTYTGELFF. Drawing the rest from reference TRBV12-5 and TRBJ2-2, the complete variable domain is DARVTQTPRHKVTEMGQEVTMRCQPILGHNTVFWYRQTMMQGLELLAYFRNRAPLDDSGMPKDRFSAEMPDATLATLKIQPSEPRDSAVYFCASGFWTSGTYTGELFFGEGSRLTVL.